The 7 T cell receptor beta chains reported below all come from one sample, sequenced in a study of blood T cell repertoires in COVID-19. Sequencing was performed with immunoSEQ multiplex PCR; in TCRdb, only in-frame clones are kept and a portion is missing. The sample yields 200,000 to 250,000 clones, about four fifths seen once. The sequenced material came from peripheral blood. These receptors were obtained from a woman in her fifties or sixties with acute or convalescent COVID-19.

This clone has only one observation. The rearrangement links TRBV6-1 to TRBJ1-1; tentative D call: TRBD1 (5 bases). This CDR3 region has 16 residues. Germline CDR1 MNHNS, CDR2 SASEGT. V was clipped by 2 bases and J by 5 bases, with 18 bases between them. This CDR3 is CASSELKGWEGTEAFF. CDR3 in DNA: TGTGCCAGCAGTGAATTGAAGGGGTGGGAAGGAACTGAAGCTTTCTTT.

The rearrangement joins TRBV7-3 to TRBJ1-4; 12 nucleotides align to TRBD1. J was trimmed by 8 bases and V by 6 bases; bases with no gene match: 1. The CDR3 consists of 13 residues. Germline assignment: CDR1 SGHTA and CDR2 FQGTGA. In DNA form, the CDR3 reads TGTGCCAGCAGGGGACAGGGGGCCGAAAAACTGTTTTTT. This encodes CASRGQGAEKLFF. The entire variable domain, with the rest obtained from reference TRBV7-3 and TRBJ1-4, is as follows: GAGVSQTPSNKVTEKGKYVELRCDPISGHTALYWYRQSLGQGPEFLIYFQGTGAADDSGLPNDRFFAVRPEGSVSTLKIQRTERGDSAVYLCASRGQGAEKLFFGSGTQLSVL.

This chain joins TRBV5-1 and TRBJ1-6, with a tentative D call TRBD1 (6 bases). The germline CDR1 and CDR2 sequences are SGHRS and YFSETQ. This CDR3 has 17 residues. V was cut by 4 bases and J by 9 bases, with 23 bases left in between. The CDR3 sequence: CASSPEIPGAPRSPLHF. The CDR3 bases are TGCGCCAGCAGCCCTGAGATCCCAGGGGCTCCCCGTTCACCCCTCCACTTT.

The genes are TRBV4-3 and TRBJ1-1; D unclear. From germline, CDR1 is LGHNA and CDR2 YSLEER. The length of the CDR3 is 14 residues. Trimming took 0 bases from V and 7 from J, leaving 12 bases between them. CDR3 nucleotide sequence: TGCGCCAGCAGCCAAGATCTCGGAGCTCTTGAAGCTTTCTTT. Translation: CASSQDLGALEAFF.

J is TRBJ2-1 and V is TRBV5-1; TRBD1 matches at 9 bases. V trimming: 4 bases; J trimming: 5 bases; junction bases outside the gene matches: 10. The length of the CDR3 is 16 residues. From germline, CDR1 is SGHRS and CDR2 YFSETQ. The CDR3 spells CASSPGQGYGNNEQFF. CDR3 bases: TGCGCCAGCAGCCCGGGACAGGGTTACGGGAACAATGAGCAGTTCTTC.

The chain carries TRBV28 and TRBJ1-1, with D perhaps TRBD1 (5 bases). In germline, CDR1 is MDHEN, CDR2 SYDVKM. This CDR3 contains 13 residues. Trimming left V 7 bases short and J 1 base short, with 10 bases between. The CDR3 bases are TGTGCCAGCAATGGCCAGGGGAACACTGAAGCTTTCTTT. Encoded protein: CASNGQGNTEAFF.

This chain uses TRBV7-2 with TRBJ1-2; tentatively, D is TRBD1 (5 bases). The V gene's germline CDR1 is SGHTA and CDR2 FQGNSA. This CDR3 spans 15 amino acids. The V gene lost 0 bases and the J gene lost 5 bases, with 13 bases spanning the gap. CDR3 bases: TGTGCCAGCAGCTTAGCAGGCGGACAACTGTATGGCTACACCTTC. Its translation is CASSLAGGQLYGYTF.